The 26 T cell receptor beta chains below were found in one sample sequenced in a study of CD39 and CD103 CD8 tumor-infiltrating T cells. Using immunoSEQ multiplex PCR, the repertoire was profiled, and TCRdb retains in-frame clones only, with some absent. Here the sample spans around 7,400 clones, about 62% being singletons. Sequencing was done on a sample of CD8+ T cells sorted from blood. Stated subset: total memory CD8 T cells (CD45RA-CCR7+/-) from blood or uninvolved lymph node. Every receptor here comes from a human donor with head and neck squamous cell carcinoma.

The chain recombines TRBV7-9 with TRBJ1-4; D remains ambiguous. V was cut by 7 bases and J by 7 bases, with 7 bases left in between. Germline assignment: CDR1 SEHNR and CDR2 FQNEAQ (reference sequence). The CDR3 contains 11 residues. The CDR3 protein is CASTWGEKLFF. For the CDR3, the DNA is TGTGCCAGCACTTGGGGTGAAAAACTGTTTTTT. The whole variable domain, filled in from reference TRBV7-9 and TRBJ1-4, reads DTGVSQNPRHKITKRGQNVTFRCDPISEHNRLYWYRQTLGQGPEFLTYFQNEAQLEKSRLLSDRFSAERPKGSFSTLEIQRTEQGDSAMYLCASTWGEKLFFGSGTQLSVL.

The rearrangement uses TRBV7-8 and TRBJ2-1; possible D gene TRBD1, 6 bases. V lost 1 base and J 10 bases, leaving 14 bases between the germline ends. This CDR3 has 14 residues. Looked up from germline, CDR1 is SGHVS and CDR2 is FQNEAQ. For the CDR3, the DNA is TGTGCCAGCAGCTTAGGGCCCCCAGGGGACGAGCAGTTCTTC. Its translation: CASSLGPPGDEQFF.

The rearrangement uses TRBV6-1 and TRBJ2-3; D might be TRBD1 (6 bases). Germline V gene lookup returns CDR1 MNHNS and CDR2 SASEGT. V was shortened by 4 bases and J by 4 bases, with 15 bases between the two germline ends. CDR3 length: 15 amino acids. This CDR3 is CASSGSQGGPDTQYF. CDR3 in DNA: TGTGCCAGCAGTGGATCACAGGGTGGCCCAGATACGCAGTATTTT.

V usage is TRBV28 and J usage is TRBJ1-6; 8 bases are shared with TRBD1. V gave up 5 bases and J gave up 9 bases; unmatched junction bases: 9. The germline gives CDR1 MDHEN, CDR2 SYDVKM. CDR3 length: 15 amino acids. The CDR3 loop reads CASSTYRGRVSPLHF. The DNA for the CDR3 is TGTGCCAGCAGTACCTACAGGGGGAGGGTTTCACCCCTCCACTTT.

This clone was observed a few times. The chain uses TRBV6-5 and TRBJ2-7; D is perhaps TRBD2 (6 bases). V was trimmed by 6 bases and J by 4 bases, leaving 13 bases between them. There are 13 residues in the CDR3. CDR1 is MNHEY, CDR2 SVGAGI, per germline. In nucleotides, the CDR3 is TGTGCCAGCAGCCTTAGCGGATTTTACGAGCAGTACTTC. It encodes CASSLSGFYEQYF.

The rearrangement uses TRBV4-1 and TRBJ1-5; D is uncertain. The CDR3 loop spans 14 amino acids. Germline assignment: CDR1 MGHRA and CDR2 YSYEKL. With 1 base removed from V and 4 bases from J, the gap between germline ends came to 8 bases. CDR3 in amino acids: CASSQGGLNQPQHF. The DNA for the CDR3 is TGCGCCAGCAGCCAAGGAGGCCTGAATCAGCCCCAGCATTTT.

The chain is built from TRBV28 and TRBJ2-5, with D perhaps given as TRBD1 or TRBD2 (5 bases each). V was trimmed by 6 bases and J by 4 bases, leaving 21 bases between them. This CDR3 is built from 16 residues. Germline loops: CDR1 MDHEN, CDR2 SYDVKM. The CDR3 loop reads CASSLFVVAGRETQYF. The CDR3 coding sequence is TGTGCCAGCAGCCTCTTCGTCGTGGCAGGGAGAGAGACCCAGTACTTC.

The chain is built from TRBV5-5 and TRBJ2-7; TRBD1 matches at 9 bases. CDR1 is SGHKS and CDR2 is YYEKEE in the germline V gene (reference sequence). V was pared by 0 bases and J by 4 bases, with 8 bases of the junction left unmatched. This CDR3 has 16 amino acids. The CDR3 bases are TGTGCCAGCAGCTTGGTTGCGGGGACAGGGATATACGAGCAGTACTTC. It translates to CASSLVAGTGIYEQYF. Supplemented by reference TRBV5-5 and TRBJ2-7, the full variable domain reads DAGVTQSPTHLIKTRGQQVTLRCSPISGHKSVSWYQQVLGQGPQFIFQYYEKEERGRGNFPDRFSARQFPNYSSELNVNALLLGDSALYLCASSLVAGTGIYEQYFGPGTRLTVT.

This chain uses TRBV19 with TRBJ2-7, with D possibly being TRBD1 (6 bases). The CDR3 runs 14 residues. The V gene lost 2 bases and the J gene lost 4 bases, with 12 bases spanning the gap. Per the germline V gene, CDR1 is LNHDA and CDR2 is SQIVND (reference sequence). Here the CDR3 DNA reads TGTGCCAGTAGTATAATAGGACAGAGTTACGAGCAGTACTTC. Its protein product is CASSIIGQSYEQYF.

The chain is built from TRBV27 and TRBJ1-1; weak D call: TRBD1 (5 bases). Trimming left V 7 bases short and J 1 base short, with 16 bases between. The CDR3 contains 15 residues. CDR1 and CDR2 (germline): MNHEY, SMNVEV (reference sequence). Here the CDR3 reads CASTPEGYSNTEAFF. CDR3 sequence (DNA): TGTGCCAGCACTCCCGAGGGGTACTCGAACACTGAAGCTTTCTTT.

This clone was picked up a small number of times. The gene calls are TRBV19 and TRBJ2-7; TRBD1 aligns across 7 bases. Germline V CDR1 and CDR2: LNHDA, SQIVND (reference sequence). The CDR3 consists of 14 residues. Trimming at V came to 5 bases and at J to 5 bases, leaving 9 bases not matched to a gene. The CDR3 DNA is TGTGCCAGTAGTCCCAGACAGGGTATGCACGAGCAGTACTTC. It codes for CASSPRQGMHEQYF. The full variable domain, rest sourced from reference TRBV19 and TRBJ2-7, is DGGITQSPKYLFRKEGQNVTLSCEQNLNHDAMYWYRQDPGQGLRLIYYSQIVNDFQKGDIAEGYSVSREKKESFPLTVTSAQKNPTAFYLCASSPRQGMHEQYFGPGTRLTVT.

The CDR3 sequence: CASSLGPGTGELFF. CDR3 nucleotides: TGTGCCAGCAGTCTCGGCCCGGGCACCGGGGAGCTGTTTTTT. The rearrangement links TRBV11-2 to TRBJ2-2; D unresolved. Trimming took 6 bases from V and 4 from J, leaving 12 bases between them. Germline V gene sequence: CDR1 SGHAT, CDR2 FQNNGV. The CDR3 covers 14 residues.

The chain combines TRBV11-2 with TRBJ2-1, with 9 bases identical to TRBD2. The CDR3 totals 16 residues. The germline V gene encodes CDR1 SGHAT and CDR2 FQNNGV. V was pared by 3 bases and J by 6 bases, with 9 bases of the junction left unmatched. This CDR3 is CASSFAHSGSGNEQFF. The CDR3 DNA is TGTGCCAGCAGCTTTGCCCATAGCGGGAGTGGCAATGAGCAGTTCTTC.

The chain recombines TRBV5-8 with TRBJ2-1, with 12 bases matching TRBD1. V lost 3 bases, J lost 8 bases, and 6 bases stayed unmatched. This CDR3 has 15 amino acids. CDR1 and CDR2 (germline): SGHTS, YDEGEE. In DNA form, the CDR3 reads TGTGCCAGCAGCTGGGGACAGGGGGCTTCCCATGAGCAGTTCTTC. Translated, it gives CASSWGQGASHEQFF.

The chain carries TRBV7-9 and TRBJ2-5; 7 bases line up with TRBD1. The CDR3 sequence is 16 residues long. Germline V gene sequence: CDR1 SEHNR, CDR2 FQNEAQ (reference sequence). Germline trimming cut 5 bases from V and 2 bases from J; bases unmatched to any gene: 11. CDR3 protein: CASSILPWDRQETQYF. The CDR3 nucleotides read TGTGCCAGCAGCATCCTACCTTGGGACAGACAAGAGACCCAGTACTTC.

This clone was recorded once. The rearrangement joins TRBV30 to TRBJ1-4; 7 bases fit TRBD1. CDR3 length: 15 residues. Trimming took 2 bases from V and 8 from J; bases not matched to a gene: 11. Per germline, CDR1 GTSNPN and CDR2 SVGIG (reference sequence). CDR3 DNA: TGTGCCTGGAGTCCCCCCGCAGGGGGAAGCGAAAAACTGTTTTTT. Its translation is CAWSPPAGGSEKLFF.

The V gene is TRBV29-1, the J gene TRBJ2-2, with 10 bases fitting TRBD2. The germline CDR1 and CDR2 sequences are SQVTM and ANQGSEA. The CDR3 extends over 17 amino acids. After removal of 3 bases from V and 2 bases from J, the junction contained 9 bases not matched to a gene. As DNA, the CDR3 is TGCAGCGTTGATGGGGTAGCGGGAGGAGAAAACACCGGGGAGCTGTTTTTT. It specifies CSVDGVAGGENTGELFF.

This chain uses TRBV7-6 with TRBJ2-5; 8 bases map to TRBD1. V lost 7 bases to trimming and J lost 1 base; unmatched junction nucleotides: 5. Germline CDR1 SGHVS, CDR2 FNYEAQ. The CDR3 spans 14 residues. CDR3 nucleotides: TGTGCCAGCACCCGGGACAGGCCCCAAGAGACCCAGTACTTC. It encodes CASTRDRPQETQYF.

This chain joins TRBV5-8 and TRBJ2-3; D gene unclear. Trimming took 4 bases from V and 7 from J, leaving 25 bases between them. CDR1 is SGHTS, CDR2 YDEGEE, per germline. CDR3 length equals 17 residues. The DNA of the CDR3 is TGTGCCAGCAGCGATGAGAGACGGATCGACATGACGCATACGCAGTATTTT. As protein: CASSDERRIDMTHTQYF.

This clone is medium-sized (0.01 to 0.1%) in the sample. A junction end diverges from the germline sequence, so it may reflect a read error. The V call is TRBV5-4, the J call TRBJ2-6; TRBD1 aligns across 7 bases. The CDR3 contains 18 residues. Germline V gene data show CDR1 as SGHNT and CDR2 as YYREEE (reference sequence). CDR3 sequence reads: CASSLDRGEPPGANVLTF. The CDR3 DNA reads as TGTGCCAGCAGCTTGGACAGGGGAGAGCCCCCTGGAGCCAACGTCCTGACTTTC. Supplemented by reference TRBV5-4 and TRBJ2-6, the full variable domain reads ETGVTQSPTHLIKTRGQQVTLRCSSQSGHNTVSWYQQALGQGPQFIFQYYREEENGRGNFPPRFSGLQFPNYSSELNVNALELDDSALYLCASSLDRGEPPGANVLTFGAGSRLTVL.

The chain joins TRBV2 to TRBJ2-3; D not certain. V was pared by 3 bases and J by 3 bases, with 13 bases between. CDR1 and CDR2 from the germline V gene are SNHLY and FYNNEI. The CDR3 runs 15 residues. CDR3 sequence: CASSEISLVTDTQYF. The DNA for the CDR3 is TGTGCCAGCAGTGAGATCAGTCTAGTGACAGATACGCAGTATTTT. The full variable domain, rest sourced from reference TRBV2 and TRBJ2-3, is EPEVTQTPSHQVTQMGQEVILRCVPISNHLYFYWYRQILGQKVEFLVSFYNNEISEKSEIFDDQFSVERPDGSNFTLKIRSTKLEDSAMYFCASSEISLVTDTQYFGPGTRLTVL.

The chain employs TRBV19 and TRBJ1-1, with D unresolved. V was cut by 10 bases and J by 6 bases, with 12 bases left in between. The CDR3 consists of 11 residues. CDR1 LNHDA and CDR2 SQIVND come from the germline V gene (reference sequence). The CDR3 DNA reads as TGTGCCACAGCCTATGTGGCTGAAGCTTTCTTT. Its protein is CATAYVAEAFF.

V usage is TRBV5-1 and J usage is TRBJ2-1; TRBD2 is a possible D gene (5 bases). Germline V gene lookup returns CDR1 SGHRS and CDR2 YFSETQ. This CDR3 is built from 14 residues. Between the trimmed V and J ends, which lost 1 base and 6 bases, there was a span of 11 bases. The CDR3 bases are TGCGCCAGCAGCTTGAGCGGAGAAGGCAATGAGCAGTTCTTC. This gives the protein CASSLSGEGNEQFF.

CDR3 DNA sequence: TGTGCCAGCAGTTCGTCAGAAGACTACAGGAATGAGCAGTTCTTC. Amino acid sequence: CASSSSEDYRNEQFF. The chain links TRBV6-5 to TRBJ2-1; the D call may be TRBD1 or TRBD2 (5 bases each). The germline V gene has CDR1 MNHEY and CDR2 SVGAGI. The CDR3 length is 15 residues. Trimming took off 4 bases at V and 7 bases at J, with 17 bases between the two ends.

Comments on this clone: Sequence at one end of the junction differs from germline and may be a read error. The rearrangement uses TRBV9 and TRBJ2-7; D is unresolved. CDR1 is SGDLS, CDR2 YYNGEE, per germline. The CDR3 consists of 9 residues. CDR3 coding DNA: TGTGCCAGCAGCCCCCGCAGGAACTTC. Amino acids: CASSPRRNF.

Only a few counts were recorded for this clone. The V gene is TRBV7-9, the J gene TRBJ1-1, with D possibly matching TRBD1 (5 bases). The germline V gene encodes CDR1 SEHNR and CDR2 FQNEAQ (reference sequence). This CDR3 has 12 amino acids. Trimming cost V 10 bases and J 1 base, with 10 bases left between them. The CDR3 bases are TGTGCCATAAGGGGAGGGAACACTGAAGCTTTCTTT. Translation: CAIRGGNTEAFF.